The present entry profiles one TCR beta chain with its context. The target antigen is unknown. The data derive from a study of cytomegalovirus exposure and HLA in healthy donors. Study-level findings and limits: It was reported in a later analysis that an Asian-associated ancestry cluster showed fewer N-insertions than the roughly 670-donor mean.

This CDR3 is 19 amino acids long. Germline assignment: CDR1 MNHEY and CDR2 SMNVEV (reference sequence). Trimming took 4 bases from V and 1 from J; bases not matched to a gene: 13. The PCR had 60 Vbeta and 13 Jbeta primers. Libraries were prepared by immunoSEQ multiplex PCR; TCRdb keeps only in-frame clonotypes and omits some of them. The table shows around 150,000 clones, with 65% to 75% occurring only once. The receptor's source is a man aged 55-75 years in good health and CMV-seronegative. The chain joins TRBV27 to TRBJ2-2, with 9 bases fitting TRBD2. Sequencing input: PBMCs. This CDR3 is CASSSPFLLAGRNTGELFF. CDR3 nucleotides: TGTGCCAGCAGTTCCCCCTTTTTACTAGCGGGTAGGAACACCGGGGAGCTGTTTTTT.